This T cell receptor (beta chain) was identified during a study of T cell responses to AZD1222 COVID-19 vaccine. General study points: Spike-specific TCR breadth rose after two AZD1222 doses, and depth rose as well.

Germline V gives CDR1 LNHDA, CDR2 SQIVND (reference sequence). V lost 6 bases, J lost 1 base, and 13 bases lay in between. The CDR3 length is 15 residues. Sequencing was performed with immunoSEQ multiplex PCR; in TCRdb, only in-frame clones are kept and a portion is missing. The table has about 150,000 clones, about 90% seen once. As concerns this clone: The antigen is unknown.

The TCR originated in an adult in good health. This specimen was peripheral blood, taken on day 0 of AZD1222 vaccination. The rearrangement joins TRBV19 to TRBJ2-1; perhaps D is TRBD1 or TRBD2 (6 bases each). DNA of the CDR3: TGTGCCAGTAGCCCCGGGGGCGGGTCCTACAATGAGCAGTTCTTC. Translated: CASSPGGGSYNEQFF.